This is a list of T cell receptor beta chains from one sample in a study of blood T cells in healthy people across ages. TCRdb redid the calling of the 5' RACE reads with MiXCR, one entry per CDR3 protein. The sample gives roughly 1,800,000 distinct CDR3 sequences, around half of which show up once; approximately 2% is in the top ten. The sequenced sample was blood. The receptors shown here come from a woman aged 40 to 49 in good health. Each CDR3 is given with its conserved first and last residue.

cdr3_aa: CASSVLSNAEAFF; j_call: TRBJ1-1; v_call: TRBV9
cdr3_aa: CSVGRGRTETQYF; j_call: TRBJ2-5; v_call: TRBV29-1
cdr3_aa: CASSDPSGFGEQFF; j_call: TRBJ2-1; v_call: TRBV6-6
cdr3_aa: CASSYRKTDTGDDQPQHF; j_call: TRBJ1-5; v_call: TRBV6-5
cdr3_aa: CASSVAQTYEQYF; j_call: TRBJ2-7; v_call: TRBV27
cdr3_aa: CASALSGGLGTDTQYF; j_call: TRBJ2-3; v_call: TRBV12-5
cdr3_aa: CATSDGGDLPQHF; j_call: TRBJ1-5; v_call: TRBV24-1
cdr3_aa: CSVLRDSTNYGYTF; j_call: TRBJ1-2; v_call: TRBV29-1
cdr3_aa: CASSLDGIGEQYF; j_call: TRBJ2-7; v_call: TRBV5-1
cdr3_aa: CASSVAGQAFEAFF; j_call: TRBJ1-1; v_call: TRBV9
cdr3_aa: CASSPRTSAGWDTQYF; j_call: TRBJ2-3; v_call: TRBV27
cdr3_aa: CASSSQKDFTDTQYF; j_call: TRBJ2-3; v_call: TRBV6-2/TRBV6-3